This record covers a single TCR beta chain. Trimming left V 0 bases short and J 4 bases short, with 7 bases between. Germline lookup yields CDR1 MNHEY and CDR2 SVGEGT. The CDR3 consists of 13 residues. Authors' methods: Amplifying reference gene primers gave estimates of nucleated cell counts. Repertoires were generated with immunoSEQ multiplex PCR, while TCRdb's copy carries only in-frame clones and drops some. Clone size and V and J calls were adopted from that table, with D and trimming inferred from the DNA. This table has roughly 70,000 clones, 90% appearing once. This entry belongs to a study of blood T cell repertoires in COVID-19. Study-wide background: Sites across the United States, Italy and Spain contributed samples from acute and convalescent COVID-19. Sample material is recorded as cDNA or gDNA derived from T cells, B-cell-depleted T cells, or PBMCs.

The clonotype was recovered from a woman older than 75 with active COVID-19. V usage is TRBV6-2 or TRBV6-3 and J usage is TRBJ2-7; no definite D call. The sample consisted of peripheral blood. The CDR3 region is CASSYSNQYEQYF. For the CDR3, the DNA is TGTGCCAGCAGTTACTCGAATCAGTACGAGCAGTACTTC.